The 25 T cell receptor beta chains given below trace back to one sample, sequenced in a study of shared clonotypes between healthy human individuals. Sequenced by immunoSEQ multiplex PCR; TCRdb stores in-frame clones only, minus some. This table has around 2.5 million clones, under 95% appearing once. Sequences were obtained from naive CD4+ T cells from PBMCs. Subset here: CD45RA+ positively selected. These receptors were collected from a man aged 18 to 30 in good health. Some clones in this sample may be carry-over from other donors' samples.

The chain couples TRBV7-9 to TRBJ2-1, with a tentative D call TRBD1 (6 bases). CDR1 and CDR2 (germline): SEHNR, FQNEAQ (reference sequence). The CDR3 has 16 amino acids. V dropped 3 bases and J dropped 2 bases, with 14 bases sitting between them. CDR3 bases: TGTGCCAGCAGCTTGTGGACCAGGGGCACCTACAATGAGCAGTTCTTC. Residues: CASSLWTRGTYNEQFF.

The sample holds a few counts of this clone. The rearrangement links TRBV7-2 to TRBJ2-1; D call uncertain. CDR3 length: 11 residues. Germline loops: CDR1 SGHTA, CDR2 FQGNSA. V was shortened by 9 bases and J by 3 bases, with 6 bases between the two germline ends. CDR3 protein: CASENYNEQFF. The CDR3 DNA follows: TGTGCCAGTGAGAACTACAATGAGCAGTTCTTC.

The V call is TRBV25-1, the J call TRBJ2-1; 7 bases line up with TRBD1. J was trimmed by 4 bases and V by 2 bases; bases with no gene match: 5. Germline V lookup: CDR1 MGHDK, CDR2 SYGVNS. This CDR3 comprises 15 residues. The CDR3 DNA reads as TGTGCCAGCAGTGAAGAAGGGGGCTCTTACAATGAGCAGTTCTTC. Encoded protein: CASSEEGGSYNEQFF.

This chain links TRBV13 with TRBJ2-7; 13 bases are shared with TRBD2. Germline lookup yields CDR1 PRHDT and CDR2 FYEKMQ (reference sequence). The length of the CDR3 is 15 residues. The V segment lost 5 bases and the J segment 4 bases; nucleotides outside the gene matches: 5. CDR3 DNA sequence: TGTGCCAGCAGCCTAAGGACTAGCGGGAGATACGAGCAGTACTTC. It translates to CASSLRTSGRYEQYF.

The chain carries TRBV14 and TRBJ2-3, with D possibly TRBD1 on 5 matching bases. The germline gives CDR1 SGHDN, CDR2 FVKESK. The CDR3 is 16 residues long. Trimming took off 1 base at V and 4 bases at J, with 15 bases between the two ends. This chain's CDR3 is CASSQVGRVDPDTQYF. The CDR3 DNA follows: TGTGCCAGCAGCCAAGTTGGCAGGGTGGACCCAGATACGCAGTATTTT.

This clone was found once. J is TRBJ1-5 and V is TRBV7-9; 10 bases are shared with TRBD1. This CDR3 contains 16 residues. Germline V CDR1 and CDR2: SEHNR, FQNEAQ (reference sequence). V shed 3 bases and J 4 bases; nucleotides not matched to a gene: 6. The CDR3 bases are TGTGCCAGCAGCTTGTCCGACAGGGGGCGGAATCAGCCCCAGCATTTT. Protein product: CASSLSDRGRNQPQHF.

This clone was picked up one time. The chain employs TRBV30 and TRBJ2-7; 12 nucleotides match TRBD1. Germline loops: CDR1 GTSNPN, CDR2 SVGIG (reference sequence). This CDR3 is built from 14 residues. V was pared by 3 bases and J by 4 bases, with 4 bases of the junction left unmatched. The CDR3 loop reads CAWRGQGAQYEQYF. The CDR3 DNA reads as TGTGCCTGGAGGGGACAGGGGGCGCAGTACGAGCAGTACTTC.

This clone was recorded only once. This same CDR3 is encoded by further DNA sequences in the sample. V usage is TRBV5-1 and J usage is TRBJ1-1; no clear D. The V end lost 6 bases, the J end lost 1 base, and 10 bases lay between the germline ends. Germline assignment: CDR1 SGHRS and CDR2 YFSETQ. This CDR3 is built from 13 residues. The CDR3 coding sequence is TGCGCCAGCACCCAGGACGGGAACACTGAAGCTTTCTTT. Its protein is CASTQDGNTEAFF.

CDR3 coding DNA: TGCGCCAGCAGGGATCCGGGGTTCGAGAGCTCCTACAATGAGCAGTTCTTC. This gives the protein CASRDPGFESSYNEQFF. The chain employs TRBV10-2 and TRBJ2-1; tentatively, D is TRBD2 (5 bases). V was shortened by 6 bases and J by 0 bases, with 18 bases between the two germline ends. The germline V gene has CDR1 WSHSY and CDR2 SAAADI. CDR3 length equals 17 residues.

This clone showed up just once. The genes are TRBV6-5 and TRBJ2-1, with 12 positions matching TRBD2. With 6 bases clipped from V and 8 bases from J, the junction kept 8 bases outside the gene matches. Germline-derived CDR1 and CDR2 are MNHEY and SVGAGI. CDR3 length equals 15 residues. Here the CDR3 reads CASRETSGSIHEQFF. In nucleotides, the CDR3 is TGTGCCAGCAGAGAGACTAGCGGGAGTATCCATGAGCAGTTCTTC.

V usage is TRBV6-5 and J usage is TRBJ2-7; 7 positions agree with TRBD1. The CDR3 is 14 residues long. V was pared by 8 bases and J by 0 bases, with 7 bases of the junction left unmatched. Germline CDR1 reads MNHEY; CDR2 reads SVGAGI. CDR3 sequence reads: CASLVRDSSYEQYF. The CDR3 DNA sequence: TGTGCCAGCCTCGTGAGGGACAGCTCCTACGAGCAGTACTTC.

The rearrangement links TRBV5-1 to TRBJ2-1; the D gene is possibly TRBD2 (6 bases). The V gene's germline CDR1 is SGHRS and CDR2 YFSETQ. There are 17 residues in the CDR3. Trimming shortened V by 3 bases and J by 0 bases, and 16 bases separated the two germline ends. The CDR3 is CASSWALARYSYNEQFF. CDR3 sequence (DNA): TGCGCCAGCAGCTGGGCCCTAGCGCGATACTCCTACAATGAGCAGTTCTTC.

The rearrangement links TRBV11-2 to TRBJ2-5; a possible D gene is TRBD2 (6 bases). The DNA end is a closer match to TRBJ2-7, so the J assignment may be wrong. This CDR3 has 15 amino acids. Per the germline V gene, CDR1 is SGHAT and CDR2 is FQNNGV. The CDR3 DNA reads as TGTGCCAGCAGCTTAACGGCCGGGGGAGAGTACGAGCAGTACTTC. This codes for CASSLTAGGEYEQYF.

The chain couples TRBV10-3 to TRBJ2-1, with 7 bases lining up with TRBD2. The CDR3 contains 13 residues. The germline gives CDR1 ENHRY, CDR2 SYGVKD. V shed 6 bases and J 7 bases; nucleotides not matched to a gene: 6. This CDR3 reads CAIRAGITNEQFF. The CDR3 DNA reads as TGTGCCATCAGAGCGGGGATTACGAATGAGCAGTTCTTC.

Concerning this clone: Other DNA sequences in the sample encode the same CDR3. This rearrangement joins TRBV12-5 to TRBJ2-3, with D unclear. The ends were cut back, 0 bases at V and 1 base at J, with 2 bases in the middle. Germline assignment: CDR1 LGHNT and CDR2 FRNRAP. The CDR3 totals 13 residues. CDR3: CASGLVGTDTQYF. CDR3 DNA: TGTGCTAGTGGTTTGGTCGGCACAGATACGCAGTATTTT.

This sequence joins TRBV19 and TRBJ2-1, with 12 nucleotides matching TRBD2. V gave up 2 bases and J gave up 6 bases; unmatched junction bases: 5. The CDR3 runs to 16 residues. Germline V gives CDR1 LNHDA, CDR2 SQIVND (reference sequence). CDR3 in DNA: TGTGCCAGTAGTATAAATAGACTAGCGGGAGTCAATGAGCAGTTCTTC. It specifies CASSINRLAGVNEQFF.

The genes are TRBV6-6 and TRBJ1-4; 7 nucleotides align to TRBD1. With V trimmed by 4 bases and J by 3 bases, 2 bases remained unmatched. The CDR3 consists of 14 residues. Looked up from germline, CDR1 is MNHNY and CDR2 is SVGAGI (reference sequence). CDR3 in DNA: TGTGCCAGCAGTTTGGGACAGCCTAATGAAAAACTGTTTTTT. This codes for CASSLGQPNEKLFF.

This rearrangement joins TRBV11-2 to TRBJ2-7, with a weak D call TRBD1 (5 bases). Looked up from germline, CDR1 is SGHAT and CDR2 is FQNNGV. This CDR3 is built from 14 residues. The V end was cut by 0 bases, the J end by 4 bases, with 10 bases between. Here the CDR3 DNA reads TGTGCCAGCAGCTTAGAGCTGGGGCAGTACGAGCAGTACTTC. This encodes CASSLELGQYEQYF.

The chain carries TRBV25-1 and TRBJ1-1; no definite D call. The V gene lost 6 bases and the J gene lost 4 bases, with 15 bases spanning the gap. CDR1 is MGHDK, CDR2 SYGVNS, per germline. The CDR3 is 14 residues long. The CDR3 protein is CASRGLTESTEAFF. The CDR3 bases are TGTGCCAGCAGGGGTCTAACAGAAAGCACTGAAGCTTTCTTT. Variable domain in full (rest from reference TRBV25-1 and TRBJ1-1): EADIYQTPRYLVIGTGKKITLECSQTMGHDKMYWYQQDPGMELHLIHYSYGVNSTEKGDLSSESTVSRIRTEHFPLTLESARPSHTSQYLCASRGLTESTEAFFGQGTRLTVV.

A remark on this clone: Other DNA sequences in the sample encode the same CDR3. The genes are TRBV25-1 and TRBJ2-7; D not certain. Germline V lookup: CDR1 MGHDK, CDR2 SYGVNS. V shed 3 bases and J shed 4 bases, with 4 bases lying between them. CDR3 length equals 11 residues. CDR3 sequence reads: CASSEGYEQYF. The CDR3 DNA sequence: TGTGCCAGCAGTGAGGGATACGAGCAGTACTTC.

This clone was detected once. The chain couples TRBV19 to TRBJ1-1, with D possibly matching TRBD1 (6 bases). Germline V gives CDR1 LNHDA, CDR2 SQIVND (reference sequence). Trimming shortened V by 6 bases and J by 4 bases, and 27 bases separated the two germline ends. The CDR3 is 18 residues long. DNA of the CDR3: TGTGCCAGTAGACCGGGGTGGAGGGGGGGAACAGGGTTCACTGAAGCTTTCTTT. It codes for CASRPGWRGGTGFTEAFF. The full variable domain, its missing parts supplied by reference TRBV19 and TRBJ1-1, is DGGITQSPKYLFRKEGQNVTLSCEQNLNHDAMYWYRQDPGQGLRLIYYSQIVNDFQKGDIAEGYSVSREKKESFPLTVTSAQKNPTAFYLCASRPGWRGGTGFTEAFFGQGTRLTVV.

J is TRBJ1-5 and V is TRBV6-1, with a tentative D call TRBD1 (6 bases). The CDR3 spans 15 residues. Trimming took off 5 bases at V and 6 bases at J, with 17 bases between the two ends. CDR1 and CDR2 (germline): MNHNS, SASEGT. The CDR3 nucleotides are TGTGCCAGCAGTAAGGGGGGGCGGGTTGGTCAGCCCCAGCATTTT. Amino acid sequence: CASSKGGRVGQPQHF.

V is TRBV28 and J is TRBJ2-2; weak D call: TRBD1 (6 bases). Germline CDR1 is MDHEN and CDR2 is SYDVKM. The CDR3 runs 13 residues. V lost 4 bases and J lost 7, with 10 bases in between. Here the CDR3 reads CASSYRAGGELFF. The CDR3 coding sequence is TGTGCCAGCAGTTACAGGGCTGGCGGGGAGCTGTTTTTT.

The chain employs TRBV7-9 and TRBJ1-5, with 8 bases identical to TRBD1. The germline gives CDR1 SEHNR, CDR2 FQNEAQ (reference sequence). The CDR3 runs 17 residues. V shed 1 base and J 3 bases; nucleotides not matched to a gene: 8. The CDR3 DNA follows: TGTGCCAGCAGCTTAGGCGGGGACAGGTCCTACAATCAGCCCCAGCATTTT. Protein product: CASSLGGDRSYNQPQHF.

A word on this clone: Distinct nucleotide sequences in the sample also encode this CDR3. This chain joins TRBV18 and TRBJ2-5; weak D call: TRBD1 (5 bases). There are 13 residues in the CDR3. Germline V gives CDR1 KGHSH, CDR2 LQKENI. V was clipped by 3 bases and J by 5 bases, with 10 bases between them. DNA for the CDR3: TGTGCCAGCTCACCTTCCAGGGCTGAGACCCAGTACTTC. The encoded protein is CASSPSRAETQYF. The entire variable domain, with the rest obtained from reference TRBV18 and TRBJ2-5, is as follows: NAGVMQNPRHLVRRRGQEARLRCSPMKGHSHVYWYRQLPEEGLKFMVYLQKENIIDESGMPKERFSAEFPKEGPSILRIQQVVRGDSAAYFCASSPSRAETQYFGPGTRLLVL.